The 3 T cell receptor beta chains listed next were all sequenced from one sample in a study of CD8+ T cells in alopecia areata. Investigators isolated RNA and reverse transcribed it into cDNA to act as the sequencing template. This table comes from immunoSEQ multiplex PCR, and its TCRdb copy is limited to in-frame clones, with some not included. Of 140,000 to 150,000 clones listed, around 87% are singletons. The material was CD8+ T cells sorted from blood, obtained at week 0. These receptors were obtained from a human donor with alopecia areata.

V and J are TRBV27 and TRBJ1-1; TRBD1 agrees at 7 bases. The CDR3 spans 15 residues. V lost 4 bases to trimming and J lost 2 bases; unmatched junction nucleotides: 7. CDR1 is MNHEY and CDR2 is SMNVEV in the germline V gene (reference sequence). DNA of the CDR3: TGTGCCAGCAGTTCTCCGGGACAGAGAAACACTGAAGCTTTCTTT. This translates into CASSSPGQRNTEAFF.

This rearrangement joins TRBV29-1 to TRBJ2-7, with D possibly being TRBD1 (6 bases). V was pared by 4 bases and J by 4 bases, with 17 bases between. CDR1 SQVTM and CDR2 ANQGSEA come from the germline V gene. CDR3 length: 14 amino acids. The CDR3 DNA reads TGCAGCGTTGTCTCTTACAGGGACGGGTACGAGCAGTACTTC. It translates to CSVVSYRDGYEQYF.

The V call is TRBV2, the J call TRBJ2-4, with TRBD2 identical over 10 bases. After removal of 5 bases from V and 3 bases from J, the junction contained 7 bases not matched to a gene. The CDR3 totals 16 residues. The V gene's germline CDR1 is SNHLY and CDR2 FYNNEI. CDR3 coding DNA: TGTGCCAGCAGTCAGACTAGCGGGCCGAACAAAAACATTCAGTACTTC. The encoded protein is CASSQTSGPNKNIQYF.